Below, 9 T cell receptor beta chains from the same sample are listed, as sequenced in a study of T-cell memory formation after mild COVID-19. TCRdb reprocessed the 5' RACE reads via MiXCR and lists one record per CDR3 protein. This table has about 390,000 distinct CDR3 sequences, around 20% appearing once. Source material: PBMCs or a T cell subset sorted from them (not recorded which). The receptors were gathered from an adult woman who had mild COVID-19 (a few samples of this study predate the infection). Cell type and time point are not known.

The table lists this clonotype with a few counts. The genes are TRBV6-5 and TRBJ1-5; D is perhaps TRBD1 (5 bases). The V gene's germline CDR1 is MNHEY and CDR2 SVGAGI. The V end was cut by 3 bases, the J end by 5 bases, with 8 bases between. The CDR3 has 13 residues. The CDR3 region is CASSYIRDQPQHF. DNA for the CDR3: TGTGCCAGCAGTTATATCAGGGATCAGCCCCAGCATTTT.

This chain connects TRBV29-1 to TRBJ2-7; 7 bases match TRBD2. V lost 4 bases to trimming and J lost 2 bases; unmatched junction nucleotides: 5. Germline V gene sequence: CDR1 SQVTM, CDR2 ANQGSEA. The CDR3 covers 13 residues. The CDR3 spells CSVGGGVAYEQYF. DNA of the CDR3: TGCAGCGTTGGTGGGGGGGTGGCCTACGAGCAGTACTTC.

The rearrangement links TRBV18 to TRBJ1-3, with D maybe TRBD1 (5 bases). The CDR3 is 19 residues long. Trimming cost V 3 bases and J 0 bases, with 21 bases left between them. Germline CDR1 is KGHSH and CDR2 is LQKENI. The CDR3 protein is CASSPPNDRMISSGNTIYF. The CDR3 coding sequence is TGTGCCAGCTCACCCCCTAACGACAGAATGATTAGCTCTGGAAACACCATATATTTT.

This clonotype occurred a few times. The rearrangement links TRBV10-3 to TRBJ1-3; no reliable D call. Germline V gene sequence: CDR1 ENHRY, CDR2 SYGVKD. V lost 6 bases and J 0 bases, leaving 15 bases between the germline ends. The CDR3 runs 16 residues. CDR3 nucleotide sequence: TGTGCCATCAGCCCTGGACCGCTTAGCTCTGGAAACACCATATATTTT. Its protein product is CAISPGPLSSGNTIYF.

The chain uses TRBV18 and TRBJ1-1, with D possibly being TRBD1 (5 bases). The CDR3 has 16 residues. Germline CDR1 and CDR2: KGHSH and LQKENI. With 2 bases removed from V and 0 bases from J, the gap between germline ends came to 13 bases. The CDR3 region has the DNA TGTGCCAGCTCACCAGAGGGGACGGGGATGAACACTGAAGCTTTCTTT. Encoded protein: CASSPEGTGMNTEAFF.

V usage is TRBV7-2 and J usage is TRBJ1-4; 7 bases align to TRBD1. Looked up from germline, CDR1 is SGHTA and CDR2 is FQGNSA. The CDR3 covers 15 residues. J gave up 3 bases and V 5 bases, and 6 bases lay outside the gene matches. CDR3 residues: CASSPQGVPNEKLFF. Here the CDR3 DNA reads TGTGCCAGCAGCCCCCAGGGGGTTCCTAATGAAAAACTGTTTTTT.

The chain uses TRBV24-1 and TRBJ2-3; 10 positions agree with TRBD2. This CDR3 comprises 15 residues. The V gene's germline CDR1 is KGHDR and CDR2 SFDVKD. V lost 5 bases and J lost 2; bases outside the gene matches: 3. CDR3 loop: CATSGTSGYTDTQYF. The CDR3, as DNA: TGTGCCACCAGTGGGACTAGCGGCTACACAGATACGCAGTATTTT.

The CDR3 loop reads CASSLAMGPQGGYTF. The DNA for the CDR3 is TGTGCCAGCAGTTTAGCGATGGGGCCCCAAGGCGGCTACACCTTC. The V call is TRBV12-3 or TRBV12-4, the J call TRBJ1-2, with a possible D match to TRBD1 (5 bases). V was trimmed by 0 bases and J by 8 bases, leaving 16 bases between them. CDR3 length: 15 residues.

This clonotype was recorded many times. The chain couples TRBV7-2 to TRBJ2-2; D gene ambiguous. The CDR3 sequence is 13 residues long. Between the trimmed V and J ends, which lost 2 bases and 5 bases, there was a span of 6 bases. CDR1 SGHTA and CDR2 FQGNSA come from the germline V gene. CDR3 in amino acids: CASSLILTGELFF. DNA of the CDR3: TGTGCCAGCAGCTTAATTTTGACCGGGGAGCTGTTTTTT.